This is a list of T cell receptor beta chains from one sample in a study of T cell responses to AZD1222 COVID-19 vaccine. Assay used: immunoSEQ multiplex PCR; TCRdb lists only in-frame clones, some missing. This table has more than 85,000 clones, roughly 90% appearing once. The starting material was peripheral blood, obtained 28 days after the second AZD1222 dose. These receptors came from an adult who received the AZD1222 COVID-19 vaccine. Each CDR3 is given without its conserved first and last residue.

CDR3	length	V	J
ASSLLGYEQY	10	TRBV7-9	TRBJ2-7
ASSITIDTQY	10	TRBV7-9	TRBJ2-3
ASSLEAPASYNEQF	14	TRBV5-8	TRBJ2-1
ATSRIMGRANYGYT	14	TRBV24-1	TRBJ1-2
ASSAVGPVKVYEQY	14	TRBV6-1	TRBJ2-7
ASSQSLTGEDGYGYT	15	TRBV4-1	TRBJ1-2
ASSFSISVPRAEAF	14	TRBV7-9	TRBJ1-1
AISDGSSGNTIY	12	TRBV10-3	TRBJ1-3
AWSVEGDQPQH	11	TRBV30	TRBJ1-5
ASSSVANTGELF	12	TRBV19	TRBJ2-2
ASSLGLFSGYT	11	TRBV27	TRBJ1-2
ASSDGSSYNEQF	12	TRBV2	TRBJ2-1
ASRTGRPSGNTIY	13	TRBV6-5	TRBJ1-3
ASSSDGDTIY	10	TRBV9	TRBJ1-3
ATSRGGSNYGYT	12	TRBV15	TRBJ1-2
ASSPPTGGGPYGYT	14	TRBV18	TRBJ1-2
ASSLRRSGNTIY	12	TRBV7-9	TRBJ1-3
ASSSGGADYQPQH	13	TRBV28	TRBJ1-5
ATSRDLPGNSNQPQH	15	TRBV15	TRBJ1-5
AWSPLQGDQPQH	12	TRBV30	TRBJ1-5
ASSLGGLNYGYT	12	TRBV11-3	TRBJ1-2
ASRLPAADINSPLH	14	TRBV19	TRBJ1-6
ATPAGSGNTIY	11	TRBV23-1	TRBJ1-3
ASSPRDRVFEAF	12	TRBV11-3	TRBJ1-1
ASTRGISNQPQH	12	TRBV6-6	TRBJ1-5
ASSSSGVSSYNEQF	14	TRBV11-3	TRBJ2-1
ASARGVGQAIYGYT	14	TRBV12-5	TRBJ1-2
ASRPGQESEQY	11	TRBV12-3/TRBV12-4	TRBJ2-7
ASSIRIGQGGAEAF	14	TRBV19	TRBJ1-1
ASSGGGIVSYNEQF	14	TRBV10-1	TRBJ2-1
ASSLPSYEQY	10	TRBV5-1	TRBJ2-7
ASSLSGTNSYEQY	13	TRBV7-2	TRBJ2-7